These 22 T cell receptor beta chains share one sample of origin, sequenced in a study of blood T cell repertoires in COVID-19 (dated by TCRdb to 2020 to 2021). Library method: the immunoSEQ multiplex PCR assay. The table comes from immuneACCESS by way of TCRdb, which keeps in-frame sequences with V and J called. Part of the clones is missing from these tables; in studies checked, under half for an unresolved V gene and the rest for unknown reasons. The table for this sample lists hundreds of thousands of clones; approximately 88% of them were counted only once. 0.65% to 0.8% of the sample belongs to the ten largest clones. Source material: peripheral blood. All receptors derive from a human donor in a cohort sampled during active COVID-19.

The V and J genes are TRBV12-5 and TRBJ1-5, with a weak D call TRBD1 (5 bases). V gave up 1 base and J gave up 11 bases, with 15 bases separating them. This CDR3 region has 14 residues. Germline V gene data show CDR1 as LGHNT and CDR2 as FRNRAP. Written as DNA, the CDR3 is TGTGCTAGTGGTTTGGGACAGCGCCTAGGGGCCCAGCATTTT. Protein sequence: CASGLGQRLGAQHF.

V is TRBV13 and J is TRBJ2-7; no reliable D call. The CDR3 runs 11 residues. From germline, CDR1 is PRHDT and CDR2 FYEKMQ (reference sequence). Deletions cut 5 bases from V and 2 bases from J, with 4 bases between. The CDR3 DNA reads as TGTGCCAGCAGCCCAGCCTACGAGCAGTACTTC. It yields the protein CASSPAYEQYF.

The chain is built from TRBV7-2 and TRBJ1-2; D is ambiguous. There are 15 residues in the CDR3. Germline CDR1 is SGHTA and CDR2 is FQGNSA. V lost 2 bases and J lost 0, with 10 bases in between. CDR3 sequence reads: CASSLTSEPNYGYTF. The CDR3 DNA follows: TGTGCCAGCAGCTTAACGTCAGAACCTAACTATGGCTACACCTTC. The entire variable domain, with the rest obtained from reference TRBV7-2 and TRBJ1-2, is as follows: GAGVSQSPSNKVTEKGKDVELRCDPISGHTALYWYRQSLGQGLEFLIYFQGNSAPDKSGLPSDRFSAERTGGSVSTLTIQRTQQEDSAVYLCASSLTSEPNYGYTFGSGTRLTVV.

This clone was recorded only once. The rearrangement links TRBV15 to TRBJ1-1; D gene unclear. V dropped 3 bases and J dropped 10 bases, with 15 bases sitting between them. Per the germline V gene, CDR1 is LNHNV and CDR2 is YYDKDF (reference sequence). CDR3 length: 13 amino acids. The CDR3, as DNA: TGTGCCACCAGCAGCGAGATCTTCTATGGAGCTTTCTTT. Protein sequence: CATSSEIFYGAFF.

The DNA of the CDR3 is TGTGCCAGTAGTATGATGGGACAGGGAAACACTGAAGCTTTCTTT. Translated, it gives CASSMMGQGNTEAFF. The chain is built from TRBV19 and TRBJ1-1; 9 nucleotides line up with TRBD1. V trimming: 3 bases; J trimming: 2 bases; junction bases outside the gene matches: 4. The germline V gene encodes CDR1 LNHDA and CDR2 SQIVND (reference sequence). This CDR3 region has 15 residues.

The chain is built from TRBV3-1 (or the pseudogene TRBV3-2) and TRBJ2-7; 11 bases line up with TRBD2. Trimming removed 0 bases from V and 7 bases from J; junction bases left unmatched: 14. The V gene's germline CDR1 is LGHDT and CDR2 YNNKEL (reference sequence). CDR3 length: 18 residues. In DNA, the CDR3 is TGTGCCAGCAGCCAAGATGGAGGCGAGCTAGCGGGGGGCCTGGAGCAGTACTTC. This gives the protein CASSQDGGELAGGLEQYF.

The chain recombines TRBV25-1 with TRBJ2-1; maybe TRBD1 (6 bases). CDR1 and CDR2 (germline): MGHDK, SYGVNS. This CDR3 region has 13 residues. Trimming removed 8 bases from V and 2 bases from J, with 10 bases in between. The chain's CDR3 is CASLGGTYNEQFF. The CDR3 nucleotides are TGTGCCAGCTTAGGGGGAACCTACAATGAGCAGTTCTTC.

This clone was detected a few times. The J gene is TRBJ2-1, the V gene TRBV7-8; 8 bases align to TRBD2. From germline, CDR1 is SGHVS and CDR2 FQNEAQ. Trimming at V came to 7 bases and at J to 8 bases, leaving 16 bases not matched to a gene. The CDR3 contains 16 residues. CDR3 loop: CASMGLGGLEAHEQFF. The CDR3 DNA is TGTGCCAGCATGGGCCTAGGGGGACTAGAGGCCCATGAGCAGTTCTTC.

This sequence joins TRBV4-1 and TRBJ2-5, with 10 bases lining up with TRBD2. V was clipped by 0 bases and J by 5 bases; unmatched bases: 6. The CDR3 runs 16 residues. CDR1 and CDR2 from the germline V gene are MGHRA and YSYEKL. CDR3 residues: CASSQDPAGGQETQYF. The CDR3 nucleotides read TGCGCCAGCAGCCAAGATCCAGCGGGGGGGCAGGAGACCCAGTACTTC.

The J gene is TRBJ1-1, the V gene TRBV7-9; D remains ambiguous. This CDR3 contains 16 residues. The V gene's germline CDR1 is SEHNR and CDR2 FQNEAQ (reference sequence). Trimming shortened V by 2 bases and J by 0 bases, and 13 bases separated the two germline ends. CDR3 in amino acids: CASSLSSVLMNTEAFF. The CDR3 bases are TGTGCCAGCAGCTTATCGTCTGTTCTTATGAACACTGAAGCTTTCTTT.

V gene TRBV11-3 combines with J gene TRBJ1-1; TRBD1 is a possible D gene (5 bases). CDR3 length: 14 residues. Deletions cut 5 bases from V and 3 bases from J, with 13 bases between. Germline CDR1 is SGHNT and CDR2 is YENEEA. This CDR3 reads CASSRARGDTEAFF. CDR3 sequence (DNA): TGTGCCAGCAGCCGCGCCCGGGGGGACACTGAAGCTTTCTTT.

The sample holds one count of this clone. The chain links TRBV3-1 (or the pseudogene TRBV3-2) to TRBJ2-3; 8 bases map to TRBD2. CDR3 length equals 15 residues. CDR1 and CDR2 from the germline V gene are LGHDT and YNNKEL (reference sequence). Trimming at V came to 4 bases and at J to 3 bases, leaving 6 bases not matched to a gene. The chain's CDR3 is CASSLSGLATDTQYF. The CDR3 nucleotides read TGTGCCAGCAGCCTGTCCGGACTAGCAACAGATACGCAGTATTTT.

V is TRBV27 and J is TRBJ2-1, with unresolved D. Germline V gene data show CDR1 as MNHEY and CDR2 as SMNVEV (reference sequence). This CDR3 contains 15 residues. V was shortened by 3 bases and J by 0 bases, with 9 bases between the two germline ends. In DNA, the CDR3 is TGTGCCAGCAGTTTTTTTCCGAGCTCCTACAATGAGCAGTTCTTC. This codes for CASSFFPSSYNEQFF.

This chain connects TRBV4-1 to TRBJ2-7; no definite D call. Between the trimmed V and J ends, which lost 4 bases and 3 bases, there was a span of 10 bases. The germline V gene encodes CDR1 MGHRA and CDR2 YSYEKL. The CDR3 totals 13 residues. CDR3 amino acids: CASSLQPNYEQYF. DNA for the CDR3: TGCGCCAGCAGCCTACAACCAAACTACGAGCAGTACTTC.

The V gene is TRBV5-1, the J gene TRBJ1-1; 8 bases line up with TRBD1. Per germline, CDR1 SGHRS and CDR2 YFSETQ. J lost 6 bases, V lost 4 bases, and 8 bases had no gene match. The CDR3 is 14 amino acids. The DNA for the CDR3 is TGCGCCAGCAGCGCCCAGGGGGCCAACCCTGAAGCTTTCTTT. It translates to CASSAQGANPEAFF.

This clone was recorded many times. The rearrangement uses TRBV7-6 and TRBJ2-1; maybe TRBD2 (6 bases). V lost 5 bases to trimming and J lost 8 bases, with 13 bases between them. The CDR3 is 13 amino acids. From germline, CDR1 is SGHVS and CDR2 FNYEAQ. This chain's CDR3 is CASSRGLSDEQFF. The CDR3 DNA sequence: TGTGCCAGCAGCCGCGGACTATCGGATGAGCAGTTCTTC.

The chain has TRBV12-5 and TRBJ1-2; D may be TRBD1 (6 bases). This CDR3 comprises 14 residues. V shed 3 bases and J shed 7 bases, with 15 bases lying between them. Germline CDR1 LGHNT, CDR2 FRNRAP. DNA for the CDR3: TGTGCTAGTGGTTTTTCAGGGGCCCCTACTGGCTACACCTTC. Translating gives CASGFSGAPTGYTF. Using reference TRBV12-5 and TRBJ1-2 for the parts outside the CDR3, the full variable domain is DARVTQTPRHKVTEMGQEVTMRCQPILGHNTVFWYRQTMMQGLELLAYFRNRAPLDDSGMPKDRFSAEMPDATLATLKIQPSEPRDSAVYFCASGFSGAPTGYTFGSGTRLTVV.

This chain connects TRBV5-6 to TRBJ2-2; D gene unclear. This CDR3 is 15 amino acids long. Deletions cut 0 bases from V and 3 bases from J, with 9 bases between. Looked up from germline, CDR1 is SGHDT and CDR2 is YYEEEE. The CDR3 sequence is CASSLVGVDTGELFF. The CDR3 DNA reads as TGTGCCAGCAGCTTGGTGGGCGTTGACACCGGGGAGCTGTTTTTT.

As for this clone: Distinct nucleotide sequences in the sample also encode this CDR3. The chain has TRBV5-1 and TRBJ1-1; 9 bases map to TRBD1. Trimming at V came to 2 bases and at J to 5 bases, leaving 4 bases not matched to a gene. The CDR3 contains 14 residues. Germline V lookup: CDR1 SGHRS, CDR2 YFSETQ. The CDR3 DNA reads as TGCGCCAGCAGCTTAGGACAGGGGAGGACTGAAGCTTTCTTT. Translating gives CASSLGQGRTEAFF.

Of note for this clone: Other DNA sequences in the same sample also yield this CDR3. V usage is TRBV9 and J usage is TRBJ1-3; unclear D gene. The germline CDR1 and CDR2 sequences are SGDLS and YYNGEE. V lost 0 bases to trimming and J lost 0 bases, with 7 bases between them. This CDR3 contains 15 residues. The CDR3 loop is CASSVAGSSGNTIYF. DNA for the CDR3: TGTGCCAGCAGCGTAGCGGGGAGCTCTGGAAACACCATATATTTT.

The chain employs TRBV5-1 and TRBJ2-5; D is ambiguous. With 0 bases removed from V and 3 bases from J, the gap between germline ends came to 15 bases. Germline lookup yields CDR1 SGHRS and CDR2 YFSETQ. The CDR3 is 16 amino acids. Written as DNA, the CDR3 is TGCGCCAGCAGCTTGGATTTCATCACAACAAAAGAGACCCAGTACTTC. Encoded protein: CASSLDFITTKETQYF.

The chain joins TRBV15 to TRBJ2-3, with 7 bases matching TRBD2. Unmatched junction bases numbered 11, after V lost 0 bases and J lost 2 bases. This CDR3 is 18 amino acids long. Germline V CDR1 and CDR2: LNHNV, YYDKDF (reference sequence). The CDR3 coding sequence is TGTGCCACCAGCAGAGAGTACTTCAACGCGGGGGACACAGATACGCAGTATTTT. Protein product: CATSREYFNAGDTDTQYF. The entire variable domain, with the rest obtained from reference TRBV15 and TRBJ2-3, is as follows: DAMVIQNPRYQVTQFGKPVTLSCSQTLNHNVMYWYQQKSSQAPKLLFHYYDKDFNNEADTPDNFQSRRPNTSFCFLDIRSPGLGDTAMYLCATSREYFNAGDTDTQYFGPGTRLTVL.